This entry features one TCR beta chain sequence. The antigen is not known. There are 16 residues in the CDR3. V lost 1 base to trimming and J lost 2 bases, with 12 bases between them. Germline CDR1 reads LNHNV; CDR2 reads YYDKDF (reference sequence). The data belong to a study of a mutant IDH1 vaccine in newly diagnosed glioma. Turning to the study itself: At weeks 1, 3, 5, 7, 11, 15, 19 and 23, patients received a vaccination, eight in all. Vaccine dosing followed radiotherapy by 4-6 weeks, or accompanied temozolomide cycles. Treated patients were about 60% male, approximately 40% female, mean age approximately 41 years.

Sequenced by immunoSEQ multiplex PCR; TCRdb stores in-frame clones only, minus some. Of 50,000 to 75,000 clones detected, about 80% appear once; the ten largest clones hold approximately 7.4%. Time point defined: week 5, during vaccination. In the vaccine, a single dose held 300 ug of the mutant IDH1 20-mer peptide, along with topical imiquimod. New WHO grade 3 or 4 astrocytomas that were IDH1-mutant and ATRX-lost occurred in the donors. Sequenced here: PBMCs, sampled from a glioma patient whose treatment included an IDH1 peptide vaccine. This receptor was obtained from a woman between 45 and 60 years old with glioma. The chain uses TRBV15 and TRBJ1-5, with unresolved D. In DNA, the CDR3 is TGTGCCACCAGCAGAGCCGGCCTTAGGGGCAATCAGCCCCAGCATTTT. This encodes CATSRAGLRGNQPQHF.